This T cell receptor beta chain was found in a study of blood T cell repertoires in COVID-19. Looking at the study overall: Material from acute and convalescent COVID-19 was sourced from the United States, Italy and Spain. The cDNA or gDNA used as material had been derived from T cells, B-cell-depleted T cells, or PBMCs.

As handled by the study authors: From reference gene primer amplification, estimates of nucleated cell counts were derived. Using immunoSEQ multiplex PCR, the repertoire was profiled, and TCRdb retains in-frame clones only, with some absent. The D gene and trimming were derived from the DNA, and the V and J assignments and clone size from that table. The repertoire holds 90,000 to 120,000 clones, with 88% as singletons. The CDR3 runs 15 residues. CDR1 MNHEY and CDR2 SVGAGI come from the germline V gene. Deletions cut 0 bases from V and 5 bases from J, with 13 bases between. The chain joins TRBV6-5 to TRBJ2-5, with D possibly matching TRBD2 (6 bases). Specimen: peripheral blood. This clonotype was sampled from a man aged 50 to 60 with active or convalescent COVID-19. Here the CDR3 reads CASSYSGGTMETQYF. CDR3 nucleotides: TGTGCCAGCAGTTACTCCGGCGGGACGATGGAGACCCAGTACTTC.